The source of this TCR beta chain is a study of molecular identifiers for immune sequencing clone quantification. This clonotype has ten or more counts. Trimming cost V 3 bases and J 0 bases, with 10 bases left between them. The CDR3 runs to 15 residues. CDR1 is SEHNR and CDR2 is FQNEAQ in the germline V gene (reference sequence). TCRdb re-called the PCR reads through MiXCR, storing one row per CDR3 protein. The data contain about half a million distinct CDR3 sequences, roughly 26% of them singletons. Sequences were obtained from naive CD8+ T cells from blood, with Jurkat cell RNA spiked in. Subset of the sample: FACS-sorted CD8+CD4-CCR7+CD45RA+ naive T cells. This clonotype was obtained from a human donor in good health. Some libraries in this study had Jurkat cell RNA spiked in. The chain is built from TRBV7-9 and TRBJ2-3, with D unresolved. The CDR3 bases are TGTGCCAGCAGCTTTTGGCAGGATAGCACAGATACGCAGTATTTT. Residues: CASSFWQDSTDTQYF.